Listed here is a single T cell receptor beta chain. No antigen is known for it. The CDR3 is 15 residues long. The V gene's germline CDR1 is KGHDR and CDR2 SFDVKD. V was pared by 4 bases and J by 7 bases, with 5 bases of the junction left unmatched. These data belong to a study of CD8 T cells in ankylosing spondylitis. General observations from the study: Reactive arthritis synovial fluid and blood were previously reported to contain some motif variants. Clones linked with disease were CD8+ and fairly uncommon in the peripheral blood. There was a TCR beta motif, made of eight highly homologous variants, that appeared characteristic of ankylosing spondylitis blood. As reported, disease-linked clones showed significant enrichment in matched ankylosing spondylitis synovial fluid.

As the method for making TCR beta libraries, quantitative 5'-RACE with molecular barcodes was used. One entry per CDR3 protein, called by TCRdb with MiXCR from the 5' RACE reads. The data contain roughly 450,000 distinct CDR3 sequences, 25% to 30% of them singletons. Sequenced: blood, either unsorted or a sorted T cell fraction (not recorded which). The V and J genes are TRBV24-1 and TRBJ2-1; 11 positions agree with TRBD2. The sequence came from a male donor with ankylosing spondylitis. The CDR3 reads CATSERLAGMNEQFF. The CDR3 nucleotides are TGTGCCACCAGTGAGCGACTAGCGGGAATGAATGAGCAGTTCTTC.